This TCR beta chain originates from a study of Graves' ophthalmopathy and Graves' hyperthyroidism. The wider study: Stable hyperthyroidism meant no ophthalmopathy within 18 months of follow-up. Study-level points and caveats: A majority of expanded thyroid clonotypes exceeding 0.001 frequency were likewise present in blood.

Researchers took RNA transcripts and amplified TCR beta CDR3 regions from them. The workflow started with a first-round RT-PCR run with HTBI primers and then moved on to a second-round multiplex PCR. TCRdb itself ran the multiplex PCR reads through MiXCR, one entry per CDR3 protein. The repertoire includes about 500,000 distinct CDR3 sequences, less than 45% of them detected once, and roughly 4% sits in the top ten. Clinicians diagnosed using symptoms, serum thyroxine, TRAb, thyroid ultrasound and orbital computed tomography. On this clonotype itself: What it binds is unknown.

Sequences were obtained from peripheral blood or thyroid tissue (not recorded which). The clonotype was recovered from an adult man with Graves' hyperthyroidism.

The CDR3 is CASSFRDRVQEGYTF. The DNA for the CDR3 is TGTGCCAGCAGCTTCCGGGACAGGGTACAGGAGGGCTACACCTTC. The chain employs TRBV7-9 and TRBJ1-2; 9 bases agree with TRBD1. V shed 3 bases and J 8 bases; nucleotides not matched to a gene: 10. CDR3 length: 15 amino acids. Germline V gene sequence: CDR1 SEHNR, CDR2 FQNEAQ (reference sequence).